Following are 11 T cell receptor beta chains from one sample sequenced in a study of T-cell reconstitution after alpha-beta-depleted transplantation in children. Construction of the TCRbeta library involved unique molecular identifiers. Each CDR3 protein gets one entry after TCRdb re-called the PCR reads with MiXCR. The sample shows some 87,000 distinct CDR3 sequences, roughly a sixth of them seen only once. This material consisted of PBMCs, mostly from graft donor cells, taken 180 days after TCRalphabeta/CD19-depleted stem cell transplant. Every receptor here comes from a male patient aged 2 to 10 who had a stem cell transplant for acute lymphoblastic leukemia, so the T cells may come from the graft donor.

Ten or more counts support this clonotype. The chain is built from TRBV5-1 and TRBJ2-7; 7 positions agree with TRBD2. CDR3 length: 14 amino acids. Per the germline V gene, CDR1 is SGHRS and CDR2 is YFSETQ. The V and J ends lost 2 bases and 0 bases, in that order; junction bases with no gene match: 2. CDR3 in amino acids: CASSFGGSSYEQYF. DNA of the CDR3: TGCGCCAGCAGCTTCGGGGGGAGCTCCTACGAGCAGTACTTC.

This sequence joins TRBV13 and TRBJ1-2; D may be TRBD1 (5 bases). V was clipped by 9 bases and J by 4 bases, with 15 bases between them. The CDR3 is 13 residues long. Germline V gene lookup returns CDR1 PRHDT and CDR2 FYEKMQ (reference sequence). In DNA, the CDR3 is TGTGCCAGTAGTACGGGACGGCCCTATGGCTACACCTTC. This sequence encodes CASSTGRPYGYTF.

This clonotype has a count of ten or more. The chain links TRBV20-1 to TRBJ1-5; maybe TRBD1 (6 bases). Trimming shortened V by 4 bases and J by 1 base, and 8 bases separated the two germline ends. This CDR3 has 13 amino acids. CDR1 DFQATT and CDR2 SNEGSKA come from the germline V gene (reference sequence). The DNA for the CDR3 is TGCAGTGCTAATCAGGGGAGCAATCAGCCCCAGCATTTT. It yields the protein CSANQGSNQPQHF.

The genes are TRBV7-9 and TRBJ2-5; 7 bases agree with TRBD2. Trimming removed 0 bases from V and 5 bases from J; junction bases left unmatched: 3. Germline CDR1 reads SEHNR; CDR2 reads FQNEAQ (reference sequence). The CDR3 sequence is 14 residues long. CDR3 region: CASSLAGRGETQYF. CDR3 DNA sequence: TGTGCCAGCAGCTTAGCAGGGCGGGGGGAGACCCAGTACTTC.

This clonotype has more than one count but fewer than ten. This chain connects TRBV20-1 to TRBJ1-2; D perhaps matches TRBD1 (6 bases). The CDR3 runs to 14 residues. Looked up from germline, CDR1 is DFQATT and CDR2 is SNEGSKA (reference sequence). V lost 1 base and J lost 1, with 10 bases in between. The CDR3: CSARAYRDNYGYTF. The CDR3 coding sequence is TGCAGTGCTAGAGCTTACAGGGATAACTATGGCTACACCTTC.

This clonotype appeared once. The chain combines TRBV6-2 or TRBV6-3 with TRBJ1-5; maybe TRBD1 (5 bases). The CDR3 is 14 residues long. V dropped 2 bases and J dropped 7 bases, with 12 bases sitting between them. The V gene's germline CDR1 is MNHEY and CDR2 SVGEGT. CDR3 region: CASSYGTWGQPQHF. In DNA, the CDR3 is TGTGCCAGCAGTTACGGGACGTGGGGACAGCCCCAGCATTTT.

This clonotype was picked up many times. The J gene is TRBJ1-2, the V gene TRBV7-2; possibly TRBD1 for D (5 bases). V lost 7 bases to trimming and J lost 4 bases, with 13 bases between them. CDR3 length: 13 amino acids. Germline V CDR1 and CDR2: SGHTA, FQGNSA. The chain's CDR3 is CASTVGGGYGYTF. The CDR3 DNA reads as TGTGCCAGCACCGTGGGTGGGGGCTATGGCTACACCTTC. The full variable domain, in which reference TRBV7-2 and TRBJ1-2 provide the parts outside the CDR3, is GAGVSQSPSNKVTEKGKDVELRCDPISGHTALYWYRQSLGQGLEFLIYFQGNSAPDKSGLPSDRFSAERTGGSVSTLTIQRTQQEDSAVYLCASTVGGGYGYTFGSGTRLTVV.

At least ten counts were recorded for this clonotype. V usage is TRBV7-6 and J usage is TRBJ2-7, with D perhaps TRBD1 (5 bases). Germline CDR1 SGHVS, CDR2 FNYEAQ. V was shortened by 3 bases and J by 2 bases, with 8 bases between the two germline ends. This CDR3 has 13 residues. The DNA of the CDR3 is TGTGCCAGCAGCTTTGGACACCCCTACGAGCAGTACTTC. Its translation: CASSFGHPYEQYF.

This clonotype has only a few counts. The CDR3 DNA is TGTGCCAGCAGTTTAGACAGCCGATCCAATCAGCCCCAGCATTTT. This sequence encodes CASSLDSRSNQPQHF. The rearrangement uses TRBV27 and TRBJ1-5; TRBD1 is a possible D gene (5 bases). The CDR3 length is 15 residues. The V end lost 2 bases, the J end lost 3 bases, and 11 bases lay between the germline ends. Germline V gives CDR1 MNHEY, CDR2 SMNVEV (reference sequence).

This clonotype was seen a handful of times. J is TRBJ2-2 and V is TRBV27; 7 bases agree with TRBD2. The CDR3 length is 13 residues. Per germline, CDR1 MNHEY and CDR2 SMNVEV (reference sequence). The V segment lost 6 bases and the J segment 5 bases; nucleotides outside the gene matches: 3. CDR3 sequence: CASSWEGTGELFF. The CDR3 coding sequence is TGTGCCAGCAGCTGGGAGGGGACCGGGGAGCTGTTTTTT.

This clonotype was counted many times. The chain joins TRBV12-3 or TRBV12-4 to TRBJ1-2; D is undetermined. Trimming left V 3 bases short and J 4 bases short, with 9 bases between. The CDR3 contains 13 residues. This CDR3 reads CASSLPRIYGYTF. CDR3 coding DNA: TGTGCCAGCAGTTTGCCCAGGATCTATGGCTACACCTTC.